The rows below give T cell receptor beta chains drawn from one sample of a study of shared clonotypes between healthy human individuals. Here immunoSEQ multiplex PCR was the method, and the copy in TCRdb shows in-frame clones only, minus some. The profile covers more than 1.2 million clones, with 98% appearing a single time and 0.3% to 0.45% taken by the ten largest. Sequencing used naive CD4+ T cells sorted from blood. The origin of the receptors is a man aged 25-45 years in good health. Each CDR3 is given with its conserved first and last residue. A D gene is named only where the DNA matches it firmly. The listing skips clone size in some rows; elsewhere it reads once, few, many or a size class.

v_gene: TRBV7-2
d_gene: NA
abundance: NA
j_gene: TRBJ2-7
CDR3nt: TGTGCCAGCAGCTCGACAATTTCATACGAGCAGTACTTC
CDR3aa: CASSSTISYEQYF

v_gene: TRBV7-8
d_gene: TRBD1
abundance: NA
j_gene: TRBJ2-5
CDR3nt: TGTGCCAGCAGATATACAGGACAGGGTGGAGAGACCCAGTACTTC
CDR3aa: CASRYTGQGGETQYF

v_gene: TRBV9
d_gene: TRBD1
abundance: NA
j_gene: TRBJ2-4
CDR3nt: TGTGCCAGCAGCGAACTGGGACAGGGAGGGAGAAACATTCAGTACTTC
CDR3aa: CASSELGQGGRNIQYF

v_gene: TRBV15
d_gene: NA
abundance: NA
j_gene: TRBJ2-7
CDR3nt: TGTGCCACCAGCAGAGGCAGGACTAATTTGTTAAGCGAGCAGTACTTC
CDR3aa: CATSRGRTNLLSEQYF

v_gene: TRBV14
d_gene: TRBD2
abundance: NA
j_gene: TRBJ2-7
CDR3nt: TGTGCCAGCAGCCATTCCAGAGTCCCTAGCGGGAGATACGAGCAGTACTTC
CDR3aa: CASSHSRVPSGRYEQYF

v_gene: TRBV7-3
d_gene: NA
abundance: NA
j_gene: TRBJ2-5
CDR3nt: TGTGCCAGCAGCCCTTATGGAGGGCAACAAGAGACCCAGTACTTC
CDR3aa: CASSPYGGQQETQYF

v_gene: TRBV9
d_gene: NA
abundance: NA
j_gene: TRBJ2-1
CDR3nt: TGTGCCAGCAGCGTAGCATCATCAGTGGGGTTCTCCTACAATGAGCAGTTCTTC
CDR3aa: CASSVASSVGFSYNEQFF

v_gene: TRBV5-6
d_gene: TRBD2
abundance: NA
j_gene: TRBJ2-1
CDR3nt: TGTGCCAGCAGCTTGAGAACGAGCGGGAGCTCCTACAATGAGCAGTTCTTC
CDR3aa: CASSLRTSGSSYNEQFF

v_gene: TRBV5-3
d_gene: NA
abundance: NA
j_gene: TRBJ1-5
CDR3nt: TGTGCCAGAAGCCCTGGAAAGACCAGGGAATTATATCAGCCCCAGCATTTT
CDR3aa: CARSPGKTRELYQPQHF

v_gene: TRBV7-8
d_gene: NA
abundance: NA
j_gene: TRBJ1-5
CDR3nt: TGTGCCAGCAGCTTAAGGGAGGGCCTTCAGCCCCAGCATTTT
CDR3aa: CASSLREGLQPQHF

v_gene: TRBV2
d_gene: NA
abundance: NA
j_gene: TRBJ2-7
CDR3nt: TGTGCCAGCAGTGGACGAACTAGTACCTACGAGCAGTACTTC
CDR3aa: CASSGRTSTYEQYF

v_gene: TRBV6-5
d_gene: NA
abundance: NA
j_gene: TRBJ1-3
CDR3nt: TGTGCCAGCAGACAGCTCTCTGGAAACACCATATATTTT
CDR3aa: CASRQLSGNTIYF

v_gene: TRBV5-8
d_gene: NA
abundance: NA
j_gene: TRBJ1-4
CDR3nt: TGTGCCAGCAGCTTCGATGGGACTGGAGCGGAAAAACTGTTTTTT
CDR3aa: CASSFDGTGAEKLFF

v_gene: TRBV27
d_gene: NA
abundance: NA
j_gene: TRBJ2-7
CDR3nt: TGTGCCACCTCGGGCAGGTCACGGGAGCAGTACTTC
CDR3aa: CATSGRSREQYF

v_gene: TRBV6-1
d_gene: TRBD2
abundance: once
j_gene: TRBJ2-7
CDR3nt: TGTGCCAGCAGTCGGGCGGGAGAATCCTACGAGCAGTACTTC
CDR3aa: CASSRAGESYEQYF

v_gene: TRBV11-2
d_gene: TRBD1
abundance: NA
j_gene: TRBJ1-1
CDR3nt: TGTGCCAGCAGCTTAGCCCCGGGACAGTTGAACACTGAAGCTTTCTTT
CDR3aa: CASSLAPGQLNTEAFF

v_gene: TRBV6-5
d_gene: NA
abundance: NA
j_gene: TRBJ2-1
CDR3nt: TGTGCCAGCAGTTCTTCTGGGAGAAACAATGAGCAGTTCTTC
CDR3aa: CASSSSGRNNEQFF

v_gene: TRBV7-8
d_gene: TRBD1
abundance: NA
j_gene: TRBJ2-5
CDR3nt: TGTGCCAGCAGCTCGACAGGGGGCGGAGAGACCCAGTACTTC
CDR3aa: CASSSTGGGETQYF

v_gene: TRBV18
d_gene: NA
abundance: NA
j_gene: TRBJ2-7
CDR3nt: TGTGCCAGCTCACCACTATTAGATCACGAGCAGTACTTC
CDR3aa: CASSPLLDHEQYF

v_gene: TRBV20-1
d_gene: NA
abundance: NA
j_gene: TRBJ2-7
CDR3nt: TGCAGTGCAGGGGACACCTACGAGCAGTACTTC
CDR3aa: CSAGDTYEQYF

v_gene: TRBV5-1
d_gene: NA
abundance: NA
j_gene: TRBJ2-2
CDR3nt: TGCGCCAGCAGCTTGAGCGGTTCAAACGGGGAGCTGTTTTTT
CDR3aa: CASSLSGSNGELFF

v_gene: TRBV2
d_gene: TRBD2
abundance: NA
j_gene: TRBJ2-1
CDR3nt: TGTGCCAGCAGTCCAATTAGCGGGAGTGGGAATGAGCAGTTCTTC
CDR3aa: CASSPISGSGNEQFF

v_gene: TRBV18
d_gene: TRBD2
abundance: NA
j_gene: TRBJ2-1
CDR3nt: TGTGCCAGCTCACCTCTAGCGGGGGCCGTTAACAATGAGCAGTTCTTC
CDR3aa: CASSPLAGAVNNEQFF

v_gene: TRBV5-1
d_gene: TRBD1
abundance: NA
j_gene: TRBJ2-6
CDR3nt: TGCGCCAGCAACCCTCGGACAGGGTTCCCTGGGGCCAACGTCCTGACTTTC
CDR3aa: CASNPRTGFPGANVLTF

v_gene: TRBV7-6
d_gene: NA
abundance: NA
j_gene: TRBJ2-1
CDR3nt: TGTGCCAGCAGCTCCCGAATATACAATGAGCAGTTCTTC
CDR3aa: CASSSRIYNEQFF

v_gene: TRBV6-5
d_gene: TRBD1
abundance: NA
j_gene: TRBJ1-2
CDR3nt: TGTGCCAGCACCCAACCAGGGGGGAGGGGCTATGGCTACACCTTC
CDR3aa: CASTQPGGRGYGYTF

v_gene: TRBV7-8
d_gene: NA
abundance: NA
j_gene: TRBJ2-7
CDR3nt: TGTGCCAGCAGCCCACACCGGGGGCAGAGCTACGAGCAGTACTTC
CDR3aa: CASSPHRGQSYEQYF

v_gene: TRBV2
d_gene: NA
abundance: NA
j_gene: TRBJ2-2
CDR3nt: TGTGCCAGCAGTATACAGGGAGGGGCGAACACCGGGGAGCTGTTTTTT
CDR3aa: CASSIQGGANTGELFF

v_gene: TRBV28
d_gene: NA
abundance: NA
j_gene: TRBJ2-2
CDR3nt: TGTGCCAGCAGTTTACTCGGAGATAGGCCGGTCCGGGAGCTGTTTTTT
CDR3aa: CASSLLGDRPVRELFF

v_gene: TRBV6-5
d_gene: NA
abundance: once
j_gene: TRBJ2-6
CDR3nt: TGTGCCAGCAGCCTCAGCGGGTCTGGGGCCAACGTCCTGACTTTC
CDR3aa: CASSLSGSGANVLTF

v_gene: TRBV27
d_gene: NA
abundance: NA
j_gene: TRBJ2-7
CDR3nt: TGTGCCAGCCGGTCCCTGTACGAGCAGTACTTC
CDR3aa: CASRSLYEQYF

v_gene: TRBV18
d_gene: NA
abundance: NA
j_gene: TRBJ1-1
CDR3nt: TGTGCCAGCTCACTTGACAGGCTGAACACTGAAGCTTTCTTT
CDR3aa: CASSLDRLNTEAFF

v_gene: TRBV7-2
d_gene: TRBD1
abundance: NA
j_gene: TRBJ2-1
CDR3nt: TGTGCCAGCAGTATTAGGACAGGGGGCTACAATGAGCAGTTCTTC
CDR3aa: CASSIRTGGYNEQFF

v_gene: TRBV7-2
d_gene: NA
abundance: NA
j_gene: TRBJ2-7
CDR3nt: TGTGCCAGCAGCTTGGAGGCGCGGATCTACGAGCAGTACTTC
CDR3aa: CASSLEARIYEQYF

v_gene: TRBV9
d_gene: NA
abundance: NA
j_gene: TRBJ2-1
CDR3nt: TGTGCCAGCAGCGTAGTAGGAGGCGGCGTCTCCTACAATGAGCAGTTCTTC
CDR3aa: CASSVVGGGVSYNEQFF

v_gene: TRBV18
d_gene: TRBD1
abundance: NA
j_gene: TRBJ2-7
CDR3nt: TGTGCCAGCTCACCAGCTATGCCGGGACAGGGGTACGAGCAGTACTTC
CDR3aa: CASSPAMPGQGYEQYF

v_gene: TRBV6-1
d_gene: NA
abundance: NA
j_gene: TRBJ1-5
CDR3nt: TGTGCCAGCAGTGAAGCCTACTACGATCAGCCCCAGCATTTT
CDR3aa: CASSEAYYDQPQHF

v_gene: TRBV29-1
d_gene: TRBD2
abundance: NA
j_gene: TRBJ2-7
CDR3nt: TGCAGCGCAAAATCCGGGACTAGCGGGAGTCCCTTCTGGTACGAGCAGTACTTC
CDR3aa: CSAKSGTSGSPFWYEQYF

v_gene: TRBV7-6
d_gene: NA
abundance: NA
j_gene: TRBJ2-7
CDR3nt: TGTGCCAGCAGCCTGCACCACGGCTACGAGCAGTACTTC
CDR3aa: CASSLHHGYEQYF

v_gene: TRBV19
d_gene: NA
abundance: NA
j_gene: TRBJ2-7
CDR3nt: TGTGCCAGTAGTATAGATCCTGCACTAGCTCGCGAGCAGTACTTC
CDR3aa: CASSIDPALAREQYF

v_gene: TRBV7-8
d_gene: NA
abundance: NA
j_gene: TRBJ2-7
CDR3nt: TGTGCCAGCAGCTTGGGACCCGGTGAGGGCGAGCAGTACTTC
CDR3aa: CASSLGPGEGEQYF